This entry lists 28 T cell receptor beta chains sequenced from one sample in a study of blood T cell repertoires in COVID-19. Some clones are missing from TCRdb's copy, which holds only in-frame ones; the method was immunoSEQ multiplex PCR. Altogether hundreds of thousands of clones are present, around 88% being singletons, with the ten largest covering roughly 6.3%. The specimen sequenced was PBMCs or T cells enriched from blood (not recorded which). These receptor sequences come from a woman between 35 and 50 years old who had recovered from COVID-19.

CDR3 sequence: CASSPQPTPGANVLTF. DNA for the CDR3: TGTGCCAGCAGCCCCCAACCCACACCTGGGGCCAACGTCCTGACTTTC. The chain couples TRBV7-3 to TRBJ2-6, with no clear D. Germline CDR1 reads SGHTA; CDR2 reads FQGTGA. This CDR3 is built from 16 residues. Trimming pared 5 bases from V and 2 bases from J, leaving 13 bases between.

The chain employs TRBV28 and TRBJ2-5; 7 bases line up with TRBD1. Germline V gene lookup returns CDR1 MDHEN and CDR2 SYDVKM. The CDR3 consists of 13 residues. J lost 5 bases, V lost 4 bases, and 4 bases had no gene match. CDR3 DNA sequence: TGTGCCAGCAGTTCACCACAGGGGGAGACCCAGTACTTC. Translating gives CASSSPQGETQYF.

This clone was observed a single time. The chain couples TRBV5-1 to TRBJ2-5; tentative D call: TRBD2 (6 bases). Germline-derived CDR1 and CDR2 are SGHRS and YFSETQ. The germline V and J ends were trimmed by 1 base and 2 bases, with 15 bases remaining between them. The CDR3 is 16 amino acids. CDR3 sequence (DNA): TGCGCCAGCAGCTTGCTCGGGGGAGGACCACAAGAGACCCAGTACTTC. Translated, it gives CASSLLGGGPQETQYF.

The chain joins TRBV3-1 (or the pseudogene TRBV3-2) to TRBJ2-5, with a possible D match to TRBD2 (6 bases). This CDR3 is built from 13 residues. V gave up 7 bases and J gave up 0 bases, with 9 bases separating them. Per the germline V gene, CDR1 is LGHDT and CDR2 is YNNKEL (reference sequence). CDR3 bases: TGTGCCAGCACAGGGACTGACCAAGAGACCCAGTACTTC. This gives the protein CASTGTDQETQYF.

The chain uses TRBV28 and TRBJ2-3, with 11 bases identical to TRBD1. Unmatched junction bases numbered 13, after V lost 6 bases and J lost 5 bases. The CDR3 sequence is 17 residues long. Germline V lookup: CDR1 MDHEN, CDR2 SYDVKM. Here the CDR3 reads CASRDLPGQGVGDTQYF. CDR3 sequence (DNA): TGTGCCAGCAGAGACCTGCCGGGACAGGGGGTCGGAGATACGCAGTATTTT. Combining the CDR3 with reference TRBV28 and TRBJ2-3 gives the whole variable domain DVKVTQSSRYLVKRTGEKVFLECVQDMDHENMFWYRQDPGLGLRLIYFSYDVKMKEKGDIPEGYSVSREKKERFSLILESASTNQTSMYLCASRDLPGQGVGDTQYFGPGTRLTVL.

V gene TRBV5-1 combines with J gene TRBJ2-7, with 9 bases fitting TRBD2. V shed 5 bases, J shed 3 bases, and the junction held 9 bases outside the gene matches. The CDR3 contains 15 residues. Germline V gene lookup returns CDR1 SGHRS and CDR2 YFSETQ. CDR3 bases: TGCGCCAGCAGGCCTGCGGGAGGGGTGTTCTACGAGCAGTACTTC. It is translated as CASRPAGGVFYEQYF.

V is TRBV9 and J is TRBJ1-2; TRBD1 might be the D (6 bases). Germline V CDR1 and CDR2: SGDLS, YYNGEE. CDR3 length equals 14 residues. Trimming cost V 2 bases and J 2 bases, with 10 bases left between them. CDR3 residues: CASSVTGQNYGYTF. The CDR3 DNA sequence: TGTGCCAGCAGCGTTACTGGACAGAACTATGGCTACACCTTC.

This chain joins TRBV28 and TRBJ1-2; D might be TRBD1 (5 bases). Deletions cut 6 bases from V and 8 bases from J, with 19 bases between. Germline-derived CDR1 and CDR2 are MDHEN and SYDVKM. This CDR3 is built from 14 residues. CDR3 in amino acids: CASRHGGELGGYTF. CDR3 coding DNA: TGTGCCAGCAGGCACGGGGGGGAGTTAGGAGGCTACACCTTC.

This clone was recorded only once. The genes are TRBV7-9 and TRBJ2-7, with D possibly TRBD2 on 6 matching bases. Germline values: CDR1 SEHNR, CDR2 FQNEAQ (reference sequence). Trimming shortened V by 1 base and J by 6 bases, and 7 bases separated the two germline ends. The CDR3 is 12 amino acids. CDR3 sequence: CASSLVRGEQYF. For the CDR3, the DNA is TGTGCCAGCAGCTTAGTGCGGGGCGAGCAGTACTTC. Based on the CDR3 plus reference TRBV7-9 and TRBJ2-7, the full variable domain is DTGVSQNPRHKITKRGQNVTFRCDPISEHNRLYWYRQTLGQGPEFLTYFQNEAQLEKSRLLSDRFSAERPKGSFSTLEIQRTEQGDSAMYLCASSLVRGEQYFGPGTRLTVT.

Of note for this clone: This CDR3 is also generated by other DNA sequences in the sample. The genes are TRBV28 and TRBJ2-3, with 9 positions matching TRBD2. CDR1 and CDR2 (germline): MDHEN, SYDVKM. After removal of 5 bases from V and 4 bases from J, the junction contained 4 bases not matched to a gene. CDR3 size: 14 residues. CDR3 amino acids: CASSLSGSADTQYF. The DNA of the CDR3 is TGTGCCAGCAGTCTTAGCGGGAGCGCAGATACGCAGTATTTT. The entire variable domain, with the rest obtained from reference TRBV28 and TRBJ2-3, is as follows: DVKVTQSSRYLVKRTGEKVFLECVQDMDHENMFWYRQDPGLGLRLIYFSYDVKMKEKGDIPEGYSVSREKKERFSLILESASTNQTSMYLCASSLSGSADTQYFGPGTRLTVL.

The J gene is TRBJ2-7, the V gene TRBV11-1, with D possibly TRBD2 on 5 matching bases. Between the trimmed V and J ends, which lost 3 bases and 0 bases, there was a span of 15 bases. CDR1 SGHAT and CDR2 FQDESV come from the germline V gene (reference sequence). The CDR3 extends over 16 amino acids. The CDR3 spells CASSFSFLGSSYEQYF. For the CDR3, the DNA is TGTGCCAGCAGCTTTTCTTTTCTGGGGAGCTCCTACGAGCAGTACTTC.

This chain uses TRBV6-6 with TRBJ1-5; TRBD1 matches at 7 bases. V gave up 4 bases and J gave up 6 bases; unmatched junction bases: 3. In germline, CDR1 is MNHNY, CDR2 SVGAGI (reference sequence). The CDR3 has 13 amino acids. CDR3: CASSSGQVQPQHF. The CDR3 nucleotides read TGTGCCAGCAGTTCCGGACAGGTTCAGCCCCAGCATTTT.

The V gene is TRBV28, the J gene TRBJ2-6, with 8 positions matching TRBD1. Germline V CDR1 and CDR2: MDHEN, SYDVKM. Trimming at V came to 7 bases and at J to 3 bases, leaving 5 bases not matched to a gene. CDR3 length equals 15 residues. CDR3 sequence: CASIDRGGGANVLTF. Here the CDR3 DNA reads TGTGCCAGCATTGACAGGGGAGGTGGGGCCAACGTCCTGACTTTC.

The chain employs TRBV4-3 and TRBJ1-3; no reliable D call. Trimming removed 6 bases at V and 0 bases at J, with 12 bases between. Germline V gene lookup returns CDR1 LGHNA and CDR2 YSLEER. The CDR3 is 15 residues long. The CDR3 bases are TGCGCCAGCAGTCACGACTTTGACTCTGGAAACACCATATATTTT. Protein product: CASSHDFDSGNTIYF.

The V gene is TRBV10-2, the J gene TRBJ2-3; 9 nucleotides agree with TRBD2. The CDR3 is made up of 18 amino acids. V lost 3 bases to trimming and J lost 0 bases; unmatched junction nucleotides: 10. Looked up from germline, CDR1 is WSHSY and CDR2 is SAAADI. CDR3 region: CASSDRGGRGPSTDTQYF. DNA for the CDR3: TGCGCCAGCAGTGACCGCGGCGGGAGGGGCCCTAGCACAGATACGCAGTATTTT.

The chain couples TRBV5-1 to TRBJ2-2; 10 bases are a match to TRBD1. With 0 bases clipped from V and 3 bases from J, the junction kept 8 bases outside the gene matches. CDR3 length: 18 amino acids. Looked up from germline, CDR1 is SGHRS and CDR2 is YFSETQ. CDR3 protein: CASSLAPSTGGYTGELFF. Written as DNA, the CDR3 is TGCGCCAGCAGCTTGGCTCCTTCGACAGGGGGCTACACCGGGGAGCTGTTTTTT.

This clone was detected only a few times. The chain has TRBV6-1 and TRBJ1-5; TRBD1 matches 7 bases. Germline CDR1 reads MNHNS; CDR2 reads SASEGT. The CDR3 loop spans 16 amino acids. V lost 4 bases, J lost 5 bases, and 11 bases stayed unmatched. The DNA of the CDR3 is TGTGCCAGCAGTGGCCTTGTGGCAGGGGGTCATCAGCCCCAGCATTTT. Translation: CASSGLVAGGHQPQHF.

V and J are TRBV19 and TRBJ1-1; TRBD1 might be the D (6 bases). The V gene lost 3 bases and the J gene lost 0 bases, with 14 bases spanning the gap. CDR1 and CDR2 from the germline V gene are LNHDA and SQIVND (reference sequence). There are 16 residues in the CDR3. In nucleotides, the CDR3 is TGTGCCAGTAGTATGTGGGGGCACGGGATGAACACTGAAGCTTTCTTT. Amino acid sequence: CASSMWGHGMNTEAFF.

This clone was recorded once. V and J are TRBV24-1 and TRBJ2-1, with TRBD2 matching 9 bases. Germline CDR1 and CDR2: KGHDR and SFDVKD. The ends lost 8 bases at V and 4 bases at J; junction bases unmatched: 2. The CDR3 spans 13 residues. The CDR3 coding sequence is TGTGCCACCACTAGCGGGGCGTACAATGAGCAGTTCTTC. Its protein product is CATTSGAYNEQFF.

This chain links TRBV24-1 with TRBJ2-7, with 9 bases matching TRBD2. This CDR3 contains 15 residues. The V and J ends lost 4 bases and 2 bases, in that order; junction bases with no gene match: 5. Germline loops: CDR1 KGHDR, CDR2 SFDVKD. The CDR3: CATSDPTSGPYEQYF. The CDR3 nucleotides read TGTGCCACCAGTGACCCGACTAGCGGCCCCTACGAGCAGTACTTC.

A remark on this clone: This sample also contains other DNA sequences that code for the same CDR3. The J gene is TRBJ2-1, the V gene TRBV3-1 (or the pseudogene TRBV3-2); D is ambiguous. The germline CDR1 and CDR2 sequences are LGHDT and YNNKEL (reference sequence). This CDR3 contains 11 residues. Trimming removed 4 bases at V and 4 bases at J, with 2 bases between. CDR3: CASSLYNEQFF. CDR3 DNA sequence: TGTGCCAGCAGCCTATACAATGAGCAGTTCTTC.

The gene calls are TRBV6-1 and TRBJ2-1, with D tentatively TRBD2 (7 bases). The CDR3 consists of 14 residues. V was trimmed by 0 bases and J by 8 bases, leaving 11 bases between them. Germline CDR1 reads MNHNS; CDR2 reads SASEGT. The CDR3 loop reads CASSEARGGDEQFF. The CDR3 DNA reads TGTGCCAGCAGTGAAGCGCGCGGGGGCGATGAGCAGTTCTTC.

The CDR3: CASSRGQQNTEAFF. CDR3 in DNA: TGCGCCAGCAGCCGAGGACAGCAGAACACTGAAGCTTTCTTT. The V and J genes are TRBV4-3 and TRBJ1-1; TRBD1 might be the D (6 bases). V dropped 4 bases and J dropped 1 base, with 10 bases sitting between them. The CDR3 contains 14 residues. The V gene's germline CDR1 is LGHNA and CDR2 YSLEER.

This chain connects TRBV11-1 to TRBJ2-5; 7 bases line up with TRBD1. There are 14 residues in the CDR3. The germline V gene encodes CDR1 SGHAT and CDR2 FQDESV (reference sequence). V gave up 1 base and J gave up 4 bases; unmatched junction bases: 3. The CDR3 nucleotides read TGTGCCAGCAGCTTAGACAGGGGCCTAGAGACCCAGTACTTC. This encodes CASSLDRGLETQYF. Drawing the rest from reference TRBV11-1 and TRBJ2-5, the complete variable domain is EAEVAQSPRYKITEKSQAVAFWCDPISGHATLYWYRQILGQGPELLVQFQDESVVDDSQLPKDRFSAERLKGVDSTLKIQPAELGDSAMYLCASSLDRGLETQYFGPGTRLLVL.

V usage is TRBV28 and J usage is TRBJ2-1, with 7 bases fitting TRBD2. The CDR3 covers 16 residues. CDR1 is MDHEN and CDR2 is SYDVKM in the germline V gene. Trimming cost V 5 bases and J 3 bases; bases outside gene matches: 10. The DNA of the CDR3 is TGTGCCAGCAGTCAATTGGGCGGGAGAGGCTACAATGAGCAGTTCTTC. Protein product: CASSQLGGRGYNEQFF.

The chain carries TRBV5-1 and TRBJ2-7, with 8 nucleotides matching TRBD2. Germline V gene lookup returns CDR1 SGHRS and CDR2 YFSETQ. Trimming removed 0 bases from V and 7 bases from J; junction bases left unmatched: 9. The CDR3 sequence is 15 residues long. CDR3 sequence reads: CASSLDTSGLREQYF. The CDR3 nucleotides read TGCGCCAGCAGCTTGGATACTAGCGGCTTGAGAGAGCAGTACTTC.

The chain is built from TRBV3-1 (or the pseudogene TRBV3-2) and TRBJ2-3, with a tentative D call TRBD2 (6 bases). Germline assignment: CDR1 LGHDT and CDR2 YNNKEL (reference sequence). The ends were cut back, 6 bases at V and 2 bases at J, with 15 bases in the middle. There are 15 residues in the CDR3. The CDR3 is CASRRLGDFTDTQYF. CDR3 in DNA: TGTGCCAGCAGACGCCTGGGGGACTTCACAGATACGCAGTATTTT.

The CDR3 region has the DNA TGTGCCAGCAGCTCGGCGGGGAGCCAAGAGACCCAGTACTTC. It yields the protein CASSSAGSQETQYF. V gene TRBV11-2 combines with J gene TRBJ2-5, with TRBD2 as a possible D gene (6 bases). Trimming left V 4 bases short and J 1 base short, with 10 bases between. From germline, CDR1 is SGHAT and CDR2 FQNNGV. This CDR3 contains 14 residues. Supplemented by reference TRBV11-2 and TRBJ2-5, the full variable domain reads EAGVAQSPRYKIIEKRQSVAFWCNPISGHATLYWYQQILGQGPKLLIQFQNNGVVDDSQLPKDRFSAERLKGVDSTLKIQPAKLEDSAVYLCASSSAGSQETQYFGPGTRLLVL.